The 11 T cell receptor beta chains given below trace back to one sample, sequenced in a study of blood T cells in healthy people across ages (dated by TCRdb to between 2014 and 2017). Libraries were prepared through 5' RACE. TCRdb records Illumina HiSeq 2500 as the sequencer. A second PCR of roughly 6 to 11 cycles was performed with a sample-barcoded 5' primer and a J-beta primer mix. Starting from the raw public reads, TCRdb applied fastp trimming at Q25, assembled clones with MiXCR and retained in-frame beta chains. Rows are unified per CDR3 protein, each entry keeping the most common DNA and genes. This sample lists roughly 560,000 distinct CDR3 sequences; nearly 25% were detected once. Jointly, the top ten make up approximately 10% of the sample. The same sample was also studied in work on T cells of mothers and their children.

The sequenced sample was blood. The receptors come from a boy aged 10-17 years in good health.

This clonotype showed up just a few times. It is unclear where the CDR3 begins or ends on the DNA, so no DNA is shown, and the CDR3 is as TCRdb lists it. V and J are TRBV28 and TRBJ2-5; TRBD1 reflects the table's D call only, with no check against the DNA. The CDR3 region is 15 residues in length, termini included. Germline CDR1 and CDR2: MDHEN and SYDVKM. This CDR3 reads CASSSSDRFGYEQYF.

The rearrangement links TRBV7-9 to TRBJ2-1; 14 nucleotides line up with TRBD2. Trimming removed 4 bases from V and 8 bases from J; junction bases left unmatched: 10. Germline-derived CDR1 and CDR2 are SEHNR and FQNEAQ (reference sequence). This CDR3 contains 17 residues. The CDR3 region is CASSSLTSGRARDEQFF. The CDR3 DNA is TGTGCCAGCAGCTCTTTGACTAGCGGGAGGGCCAGGGATGAGCAGTTCTTC.

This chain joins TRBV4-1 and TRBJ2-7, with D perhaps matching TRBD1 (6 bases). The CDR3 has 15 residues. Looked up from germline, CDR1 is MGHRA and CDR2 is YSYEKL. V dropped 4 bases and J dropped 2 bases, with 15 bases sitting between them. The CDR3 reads CASSLGRDTTYEQYF. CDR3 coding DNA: TGCGCCAGCAGCCTCGGTAGGGACACTACCTACGAGCAGTACTTC.

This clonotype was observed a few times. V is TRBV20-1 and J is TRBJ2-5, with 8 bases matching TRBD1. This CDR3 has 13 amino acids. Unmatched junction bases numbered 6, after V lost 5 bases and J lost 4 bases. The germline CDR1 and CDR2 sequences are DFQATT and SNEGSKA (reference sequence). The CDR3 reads CSALPRGRETQYF. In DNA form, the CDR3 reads TGCAGTGCTCTCCCCAGGGGGCGAGAGACCCAGTACTTC.

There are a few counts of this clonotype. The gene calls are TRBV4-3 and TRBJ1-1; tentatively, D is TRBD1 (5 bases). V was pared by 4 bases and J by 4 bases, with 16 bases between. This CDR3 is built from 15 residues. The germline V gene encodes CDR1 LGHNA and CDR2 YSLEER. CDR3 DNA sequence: TGCGCCAGCAGCCCCGCCCCGGGGGTGAGCACTGAAGCTTTCTTT. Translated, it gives CASSPAPGVSTEAFF.

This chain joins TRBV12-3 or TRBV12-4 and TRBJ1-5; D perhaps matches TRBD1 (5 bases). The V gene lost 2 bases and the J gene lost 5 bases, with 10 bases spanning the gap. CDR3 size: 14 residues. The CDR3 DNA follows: TGTGCCAGCAGTTTACGAGGGGACGATCAGCCCCAGCATTTT. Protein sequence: CASSLRGDDQPQHF.

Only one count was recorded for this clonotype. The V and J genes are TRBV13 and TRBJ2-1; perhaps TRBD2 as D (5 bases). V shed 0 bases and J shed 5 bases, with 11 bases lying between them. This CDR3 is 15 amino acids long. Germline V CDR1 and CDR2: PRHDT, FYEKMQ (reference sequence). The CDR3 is CASSLGLAKNNEQFF. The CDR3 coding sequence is TGTGCCAGCAGCTTAGGTCTAGCAAAGAACAATGAGCAGTTCTTC.

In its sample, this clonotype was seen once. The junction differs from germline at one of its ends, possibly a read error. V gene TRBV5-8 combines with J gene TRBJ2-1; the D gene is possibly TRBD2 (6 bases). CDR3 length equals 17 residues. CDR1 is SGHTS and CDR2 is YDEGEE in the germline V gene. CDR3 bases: TGTGCCAGCAGCTTGGTTCCGGGAGTTAGCTCCTACAATGAGCGGTTCTTC. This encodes CASSLVPGVSSYNERFF.

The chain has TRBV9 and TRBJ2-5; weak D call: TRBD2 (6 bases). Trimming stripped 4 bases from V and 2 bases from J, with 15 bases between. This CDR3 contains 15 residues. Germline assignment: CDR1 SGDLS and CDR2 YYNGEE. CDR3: CASSPLGTSQETQYF. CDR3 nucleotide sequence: TGTGCCAGCAGCCCGCTAGGGACTTCTCAAGAGACCCAGTACTTC.

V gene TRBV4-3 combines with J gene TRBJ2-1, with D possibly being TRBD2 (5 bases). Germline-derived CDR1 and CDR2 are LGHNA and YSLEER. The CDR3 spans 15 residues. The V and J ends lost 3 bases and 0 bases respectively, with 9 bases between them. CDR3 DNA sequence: TGCGCCAGCAGCCAGGAGGCCAGCTCCTACAATGAGCAGTTCTTC. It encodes CASSQEASSYNEQFF.

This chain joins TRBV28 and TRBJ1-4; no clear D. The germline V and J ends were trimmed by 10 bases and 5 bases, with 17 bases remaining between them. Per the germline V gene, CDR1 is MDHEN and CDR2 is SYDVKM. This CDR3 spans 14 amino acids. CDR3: CATNGPLLNEKLFF. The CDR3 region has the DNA TGTGCCACCAACGGGCCCCTCCTCAATGAAAAACTGTTTTTT.